The 24 T cell receptor beta chains listed next were all sequenced from one sample in a study of graft-versus-host responses after intestinal transplantation. Sequencing was performed with immunoSEQ multiplex PCR; in TCRdb, only in-frame clones are kept and a portion is missing. The table lists over 65,000 clones, more than 85% of them singletons. The antigens for these receptors are not known. The sequences come from unstimulated CD8+ T cells sorted from spleen or lymph node cells, collected before transplant. These receptors were collected from a human donor who was the organ donor for an intestinal transplant.

This clone was counted only a few times. The gene calls are TRBV4-1 and TRBJ1-3; D remains unclear. V lost 4 bases, J lost 0 bases, and 13 bases lay in between. CDR1 and CDR2 from the germline V gene are MGHRA and YSYEKL. CDR3 length: 16 residues. The CDR3 protein is CASSLLTSNSGNTIYF. As DNA, the CDR3 is TGCGCCAGCAGCCTCCTGACGTCGAACTCTGGAAACACCATATATTTT.

This chain connects TRBV6-5 to TRBJ2-4; D may be TRBD1 (5 bases). The CDR3 covers 12 residues. The germline gives CDR1 MNHEY, CDR2 SVGAGI. V lost 8 bases, J lost 5 bases, and 10 bases lay in between. The CDR3 DNA reads as TGTGCCAGCGGGGAAGGGGAAAACATTCAGTACTTC. It translates to CASGEGENIQYF.

This clone was observed a handful of times. The chain couples TRBV19 to TRBJ1-2, with D maybe TRBD1 (6 bases). Germline V gives CDR1 LNHDA, CDR2 SQIVND (reference sequence). The CDR3 is made up of 13 amino acids. V lost 3 bases, J lost 2 bases, and 7 bases lay in between. The CDR3 nucleotides are TGTGCCAGTAGTATGCAGGGGAACTATGGCTACACCTTC. It is translated as CASSMQGNYGYTF.

This clone has a single count. The chain couples TRBV19 to TRBJ2-7, with 7 bases identical to TRBD1. Trimming cost V 6 bases and J 5 bases; bases outside gene matches: 10. The CDR3 spans 14 residues. CDR1 is LNHDA and CDR2 is SQIVND in the germline V gene (reference sequence). CDR3 amino acids: CASSLTGKMNEQYF. In DNA form, the CDR3 reads TGTGCCAGTAGCCTGACAGGGAAAATGAACGAGCAGTACTTC.

The rearrangement links TRBV6-5 to TRBJ2-1; D uncertain. CDR3 length equals 14 residues. V gave up 2 bases and J gave up 5 bases, with 10 bases separating them. Per germline, CDR1 MNHEY and CDR2 SVGAGI. Here the CDR3 reads CASSYSGTNNEQFF. CDR3 DNA: TGTGCCAGCAGTTACAGTGGCACAAACAATGAGCAGTTCTTC.

V is TRBV4-1 and J is TRBJ1-1; 7 bases agree with TRBD1. The V gene's germline CDR1 is MGHRA and CDR2 YSYEKL. The length of the CDR3 is 15 residues. The ends lost 3 bases at V and 5 bases at J; junction bases unmatched: 9. CDR3 in DNA: TGCGCCAGCAGCCATGAAAGACAGGGTTGGACTGAAGCTTTCTTT. Its translation is CASSHERQGWTEAFF.

The chain uses TRBV6-5 and TRBJ2-3, with D perhaps TRBD1 or TRBD2 (5 bases each). Germline CDR1 reads MNHEY; CDR2 reads SVGAGI. V lost 4 bases and J lost 0, with 11 bases in between. The CDR3 totals 15 residues. The CDR3 is CASSLGRISTDTQYF. The CDR3 DNA follows: TGTGCCAGCAGTTTGGGACGGATTAGCACAGATACGCAGTATTTT.

The chain links TRBV4-1 to TRBJ2-7; TRBD1 matches at 9 bases. Losses at the gene ends were 3 bases for V and 0 bases for J; bases not matched to a gene: 9. The CDR3 consists of 17 residues. Germline V lookup: CDR1 MGHRA, CDR2 YSYEKL. CDR3 nucleotides: TGCGCCAGCAGCCATGCCCCGGGACAGGGTTTCTCCTACGAGCAGTACTTC. Encoded protein: CASSHAPGQGFSYEQYF.

V is TRBV11-3 and J is TRBJ2-7; D remains ambiguous. With 0 bases removed from V and 4 bases from J, the gap between germline ends came to 10 bases. Germline CDR1 reads SGHNT; CDR2 reads YENEEA. This CDR3 has 14 residues. CDR3 DNA sequence: TGTGCCAGCAGCTTAGAGGCGGCCGGATACGAGCAGTACTTC. Translation: CASSLEAAGYEQYF.

The chain uses TRBV27 and TRBJ2-5, with D unclear. Trimming removed 6 bases from V and 1 base from J, with 9 bases in between. The CDR3 totals 13 residues. Per the germline V gene, CDR1 is MNHEY and CDR2 is SMNVEV (reference sequence). CDR3 coding DNA: TGTGCCAGCAGAAGTTTTATCCAAGAGACCCAGTACTTC. Its protein is CASRSFIQETQYF.

V is TRBV11-3 and J is TRBJ2-7; D not resolved. CDR1 is SGHNT, CDR2 YENEEA, per germline. The V end lost 5 bases, the J end lost 11 bases, and 16 bases lay between the germline ends. This CDR3 has 12 residues. Written as DNA, the CDR3 is TGTGCCAGCAGCCTATACAGCTACTGGAAGTACTTC. Its protein product is CASSLYSYWKYF.

V is TRBV5-6 and J is TRBJ1-3; tentatively, D is TRBD1 (6 bases). The CDR3 is made up of 14 amino acids. V was shortened by 0 bases and J by 4 bases, with 8 bases between the two germline ends. Germline assignment: CDR1 SGHDT and CDR2 YYEEEE. The CDR3 loop reads CASSLAGVGNTIYF. The CDR3, as DNA: TGTGCCAGCAGCTTGGCAGGGGTCGGAAACACCATATATTTT.

The V gene is TRBV6-5, the J gene TRBJ1-2; a possible D gene is TRBD1 (6 bases). CDR1 and CDR2 from the germline V gene are MNHEY and SVGAGI. The germline V and J ends were trimmed by 5 bases and 4 bases, with 17 bases remaining between them. CDR3 length: 15 residues. CDR3: CASSPFSGAFYGYTF. DNA of the CDR3: TGTGCCAGCAGTCCGTTCTCAGGGGCCTTCTATGGCTACACCTTC.

This clone has just one count. The V gene is TRBV7-9, the J gene TRBJ1-2, with 7 bases that match TRBD1. With 5 bases clipped from V and 8 bases from J, the junction kept 14 bases outside the gene matches. This CDR3 comprises 15 residues. The germline V gene has CDR1 SEHNR and CDR2 FQNEAQ (reference sequence). The CDR3 coding sequence is TGTGCCAGCAGCACCAGCAGACAGGGTCTGATGGGCTACACCTTC. Translation: CASSTSRQGLMGYTF.

This clone was observed once. The chain recombines TRBV19 with TRBJ2-7; D assignment may be TRBD1 or TRBD2 (5 bases each). The V gene lost 3 bases and the J gene lost 0 bases, with 12 bases spanning the gap. Germline values: CDR1 LNHDA, CDR2 SQIVND (reference sequence). The CDR3 extends over 15 amino acids. CDR3 DNA sequence: TGTGCCAGTAGTATCGGGACGTTGAGCTCCTACGAGCAGTACTTC. Protein: CASSIGTLSSYEQYF.

Remarks on this clone: At one end, the junction sequence differs from germline, possibly due to a read error. This chain links TRBV4-1 with TRBJ2-7; 8 bases line up with TRBD1. Germline V gene lookup returns CDR1 MGHRA and CDR2 YSYEKL. This CDR3 has 14 amino acids. CDR3 region: CASSQGTGDYEQCF. CDR3 nucleotide sequence: TGCGCCAGCAGCCAGGGGACAGGAGACTACGAGCAGTGCTTC.

This clone was detected only once. This rearrangement joins TRBV19 to TRBJ2-7, with unresolved D. Germline V gives CDR1 LNHDA, CDR2 SQIVND (reference sequence). CDR3 size: 13 residues. The V end was cut by 2 bases, the J end by 0 bases, with 5 bases between. The chain's CDR3 is CASSILLSYEQYF. The CDR3 DNA reads TGTGCCAGTAGTATACTTCTCTCCTACGAGCAGTACTTC.

The V call is TRBV27, the J call TRBJ2-7; perhaps TRBD2 as D (5 bases). Trimming removed 3 bases at V and 3 bases at J, with 9 bases between. This CDR3 region has 13 residues. Germline CDR1 and CDR2: MNHEY and SMNVEV (reference sequence). The CDR3 protein is CASSFSEGYEQYF. The CDR3 bases are TGTGCCAGCAGTTTCTCTGAGGGCTACGAGCAGTACTTC.

This chain uses TRBV27 with TRBJ2-7; 13 positions agree with TRBD2. In germline, CDR1 is MNHEY, CDR2 SMNVEV (reference sequence). Trimming took 0 bases from V and 4 from J; bases not matched to a gene: 9. The CDR3 has 18 amino acids. The CDR3 DNA reads TGTGCCAGCAGTTTATCAAGACCGGGACTAGCGGGAATTTACGAGCAGTACTTC. This encodes CASSLSRPGLAGIYEQYF.

This clone was detected once. V is TRBV6-1 and J is TRBJ2-7; 8 bases are shared with TRBD1. Germline loops: CDR1 MNHNS, CDR2 SASEGT. The CDR3 extends over 14 amino acids. J gave up 3 bases and V 2 bases, and 3 bases lay outside the gene matches. The CDR3 nucleotides are TGTGCCAGCAGTGAATCAGGACAGGGCTACGAGCAGTACTTC. It yields the protein CASSESGQGYEQYF.

The chain uses TRBV27 and TRBJ2-1, with unresolved D. Germline loops: CDR1 MNHEY, CDR2 SMNVEV (reference sequence). The CDR3 length is 12 residues. V dropped 2 bases and J dropped 8 bases, with 7 bases sitting between them. The CDR3 is CASSLDRHEQFF. In DNA, the CDR3 is TGTGCCAGCAGTTTAGACCGGCATGAGCAGTTCTTC.

This clone came up once. V gene TRBV6-5 combines with J gene TRBJ2-7; 10 bases line up with TRBD1. Germline V gene data show CDR1 as MNHEY and CDR2 as SVGAGI. The CDR3 is made up of 14 amino acids. Losses at the gene ends were 5 bases for V and 4 bases for J; bases not matched to a gene: 5. DNA of the CDR3: TGTGCCAGCAGTCCGGGACAGGGGAAGTACGAGCAGTACTTC. It encodes CASSPGQGKYEQYF.

This chain links TRBV10-3 with TRBJ2-3; 9 bases agree with TRBD2. CDR1 is ENHRY and CDR2 is SYGVKD in the germline V gene. Germline trimming cut 6 bases from V and 0 bases from J; bases unmatched to any gene: 13. This CDR3 spans 18 amino acids. The CDR3 nucleotides read TGTGCCATCAGCGACTCAGGAGCGGGAGGTCCTAGCACAGATACGCAGTATTTT. Translated, it gives CAISDSGAGGPSTDTQYF.

CDR3 in amino acids: CASSYPGGLNTEAFF. The CDR3 DNA reads as TGTGCCAGCAGTTACCCGGGGGGGTTGAACACTGAAGCTTTCTTT. J is TRBJ1-1 and V is TRBV6-6, with TRBD1 as a possible D gene (5 bases). There are 15 residues in the CDR3. The V gene's germline CDR1 is MNHNY and CDR2 SVGAGI (reference sequence). V dropped 2 bases and J dropped 0 bases, with 10 bases sitting between them.